The 2 T cell receptor beta chains below come from one sample, sequenced in a study of T cells in localized non-small cell lung cancer. The method was immunoSEQ multiplex PCR; TCRdb's version includes in-frame clones alone and lacks a portion of them. The profile shows some 19,000 clones, about 93% of them singletons. Here the sequenced sample was peripheral blood, taken before any cancer treatment. The receptors here all came from a male donor at least 60 years old with stage I squamous cell lung carcinoma.

The chain combines TRBV10-3 with TRBJ2-3; D possibly uses TRBD1 or TRBD2 (5 bases each). Trimming pared 7 bases from V and 4 bases from J, leaving 18 bases between. Per the germline V gene, CDR1 is ENHRY and CDR2 is SYGVKD. The CDR3 spans 15 residues. CDR3 nucleotides: TGTGCCATCACCGAGGGGCTAGTGAGGCCAGATACGCAGTATTTT. As protein: CAITEGLVRPDTQYF.

The chain employs TRBV28 and TRBJ2-7; D is perhaps TRBD2 (5 bases). The CDR3 covers 16 residues. V was clipped by 7 bases and J by 1 base, with 20 bases between them. Germline CDR1 is MDHEN and CDR2 is SYDVKM. CDR3 DNA sequence: TGTGCCAGCAATGAGAGGGTGTTGGGCAGTTCCTACGAGCAGTACTTC. Protein product: CASNERVLGSSYEQYF. Variable domain in full (rest from reference TRBV28 and TRBJ2-7): DVKVTQSSRYLVKRTGEKVFLECVQDMDHENMFWYRQDPGLGLRLIYFSYDVKMKEKGDIPEGYSVSREKKERFSLILESASTNQTSMYLCASNERVLGSSYEQYFGPGTRLTVT.